One sample yielded the 3 T cell receptor beta chains listed below, sequenced in a study of cytomegalovirus exposure and HLA in healthy donors. PCR involved 60 Vbeta and 13 Jbeta primers. Sequencing was performed with immunoSEQ multiplex PCR; in TCRdb, only in-frame clones are kept and a portion is missing. This sample has over 200,000 clones, with around 80% found just once. The specimen was PBMCs. The source of these receptors is a male donor in good health and CMV-seronegative.

This chain uses TRBV5-1 with TRBJ2-1; a possible D gene is TRBD1 (5 bases). The V gene lost 2 bases and the J gene lost 0 bases, with 9 bases spanning the gap. The CDR3 spans 15 residues. CDR1 is SGHRS and CDR2 is YFSETQ in the germline V gene. The CDR3: CASSFRASSYNEQFF. CDR3 nucleotides: TGCGCCAGCAGCTTCAGGGCGAGCTCCTACAATGAGCAGTTCTTC.

V usage is TRBV13 and J usage is TRBJ2-7; a weak D match, TRBD1 (6 bases). CDR1 PRHDT and CDR2 FYEKMQ come from the germline V gene (reference sequence). The CDR3 extends over 14 amino acids. The V end lost 7 bases, the J end lost 1 base, and 14 bases lay between the germline ends. The CDR3: CASTQGRTSYEQYF. CDR3 DNA sequence: TGTGCCAGCACCCAGGGGCGGACTTCCTACGAGCAGTACTTC. The full variable domain, completed using reference TRBV13 and TRBJ2-7, is AAGVIQSPRHLIKEKRETATLKCYPIPRHDTVYWYQQGPGQDPQFLISFYEKMQSDKGSIPDRFSAQQFSDYHSELNMSSLELGDSALYFCASTQGRTSYEQYFGPGTRLTVT.

This clone appeared a single time. CDR3 in DNA: TGTGCCAGCAGCTTTAGCGGGACCTACGAGCAGTACTTC. Its protein product is CASSFSGTYEQYF. The rearrangement links TRBV7-2 to TRBJ2-7, with 8 bases that match TRBD2. Germline loops: CDR1 SGHTA, CDR2 FQGNSA. The CDR3 runs 13 residues. V trimming: 3 bases; J trimming: 2 bases; junction bases outside the gene matches: 0.